These 8 T cell receptor beta chains came from one sample sequenced in a study of shared clonotypes between healthy human individuals. Sequencing was performed with immunoSEQ multiplex PCR; in TCRdb, only in-frame clones are kept and a portion is missing. The sample records some 380,000 clones, around 96% being singletons. Input material: memory CD8+ T cells sorted from blood. Subset given: CD45RO+ cells pooled with CCR7-negative TemRA cells. All receptors come from a man aged 25-45 years in good health.

The gene calls are TRBV19 and TRBJ1-4; no clear D gene. Germline CDR1 reads LNHDA; CDR2 reads SQIVND (reference sequence). CDR3 length equals 16 residues. Trimming left V 5 bases short and J 0 bases short, with 13 bases between. The CDR3 sequence: CASSRYLVSTNEKLFF. In DNA, the CDR3 is TGTGCCAGTAGTCGGTATTTAGTGTCAACTAATGAAAAACTGTTTTTT.

The chain carries TRBV5-4 and TRBJ2-2, with a tentative D call TRBD1 (6 bases). The V and J ends lost 0 bases and 1 base respectively, with 16 bases between them. The CDR3 has 18 amino acids. The germline gives CDR1 SGHNT, CDR2 YYREEE (reference sequence). The CDR3 here is CASSLGIKWGQNTGELFF. The CDR3 DNA follows: TGTGCCAGCAGCTTGGGAATAAAGTGGGGACAGAACACCGGGGAGCTGTTTTTT.

This chain uses TRBV5-4 with TRBJ2-7; 7 bases line up with TRBD2. Germline-derived CDR1 and CDR2 are SGHNT and YYREEE (reference sequence). Germline trimming cut 2 bases from V and 0 bases from J; bases unmatched to any gene: 11. The CDR3 covers 17 residues. CDR3: CASSLAVPTGGSYEQYF. The CDR3 DNA is TGTGCCAGCAGCTTAGCTGTGCCAACGGGAGGCTCCTACGAGCAGTACTTC.

This clone has only one observation. The chain uses TRBV11-2 and TRBJ2-7; TRBD2 aligns across 13 bases. The germline CDR1 and CDR2 sequences are SGHAT and FQNNGV. The CDR3 loop spans 15 amino acids. J was trimmed by 4 bases and V by 3 bases; bases with no gene match: 3. As DNA, the CDR3 is TGTGCCAGCAGCTTGGGACTAGCGGGACTTTACGAGCAGTACTTC. Translated, it gives CASSLGLAGLYEQYF.

The chain has TRBV6-5 and TRBJ2-7; D perhaps matches TRBD1 (5 bases). Per germline, CDR1 MNHEY and CDR2 SVGAGI. V lost 6 bases and J lost 6, with 9 bases in between. CDR3 size: 11 residues. This CDR3 is CASRTGREQYF. The CDR3 DNA follows: TGTGCCAGCAGAACAGGACGCGAGCAGTACTTC.

The V gene is TRBV6-1, the J gene TRBJ1-5; 8 bases are shared with TRBD1. Germline lookup yields CDR1 MNHNS and CDR2 SASEGT. This CDR3 is 14 amino acids long. V was clipped by 6 bases and J by 7 bases; unmatched bases: 8. CDR3 sequence reads: CASRWTGISQPQHF. The CDR3 DNA reads as TGTGCCAGCAGGTGGACAGGGATTAGCCAGCCCCAGCATTTT.

This rearrangement joins TRBV30 to TRBJ1-1, with D unresolved. Trimming shortened V by 4 bases and J by 1 base, and 13 bases separated the two germline ends. The V gene's germline CDR1 is GTSNPN and CDR2 SVGIG (reference sequence). This CDR3 region has 14 residues. CDR3 sequence (DNA): TGTGCCTGGAAGGAGGAGGGTACGAACACTGAAGCTTTCTTT. Translated, it gives CAWKEEGTNTEAFF.

V and J are TRBV7-4 and TRBJ2-7; no clear D gene. Trimming removed 4 bases from V and 2 bases from J, with 15 bases in between. The CDR3 covers 15 residues. The germline V gene has CDR1 SGHVT and CDR2 SQSDAQ. This CDR3 reads CASSSMSRLAYEQYF. DNA of the CDR3: TGTGCCAGCAGCTCTATGAGTAGATTAGCCTACGAGCAGTACTTC.